These 14 T cell receptor beta chains were all obtained from the same sample, sequenced in a study of early stage breast cancer tumors. Here immunoSEQ multiplex PCR was the method, and the copy in TCRdb shows in-frame clones only, minus some. The table has about 36,000 clones, over 70% seen once. The sample comprised blood. These receptors were obtained from a person aged 55 to 75 with breast cancer.

This chain links TRBV27 with TRBJ1-1; D is ambiguous. The CDR3 consists of 14 residues. V lost 2 bases to trimming and J lost 4 bases, with 11 bases between them. The V gene's germline CDR1 is MNHEY and CDR2 SMNVEV (reference sequence). The CDR3 sequence: CASSLREGLTEAFF. The CDR3 nucleotides read TGTGCCAGCAGTTTAAGGGAAGGGCTCACTGAAGCTTTCTTT.

V is TRBV7-6 and J is TRBJ2-3, with TRBD1 matching over 9 bases. The CDR3 consists of 15 residues. J was trimmed by 2 bases and V by 3 bases; bases with no gene match: 3. Looked up from germline, CDR1 is SGHVS and CDR2 is FNYEAQ. The CDR3: CASSLTGGATDTQYF. DNA for the CDR3: TGTGCCAGCAGCTTGACAGGGGGGGCCACAGATACGCAGTATTTT.

The chain recombines TRBV19 with TRBJ2-7, with D unresolved. This CDR3 is 14 amino acids long. Looked up from germline, CDR1 is LNHDA and CDR2 is SQIVND (reference sequence). Trimming left V 3 bases short and J 2 bases short, with 11 bases between. CDR3 coding DNA: TGTGCCAGTAGTATGGCTGACTCTCCCTACGAGCAGTACTTC. Its protein product is CASSMADSPYEQYF.

In this sample, this clone turned up a few times. The chain couples TRBV14 to TRBJ1-1; D not certain. The CDR3 is made up of 14 amino acids. With 4 bases removed from V and 3 bases from J, the gap between germline ends came to 12 bases. The germline CDR1 and CDR2 sequences are SGHDN and FVKESK. The CDR3 region has the DNA TGTGCCAGCAGCCTATCAGGAATTGACACTGAAGCTTTCTTT. The encoded protein is CASSLSGIDTEAFF.

This chain uses TRBV14 with TRBJ2-2; perhaps TRBD1 as D (6 bases). Germline CDR1 reads SGHDN; CDR2 reads FVKESK. The CDR3 consists of 14 residues. Trimming cost V 2 bases and J 7 bases, with 11 bases left between them. CDR3 nucleotides: TGTGCCAGCAGCCAATTACAGGGCAGCGGGGAGCTGTTTTTT. It codes for CASSQLQGSGELFF.

A few counts support this clone. The DNA for the CDR3 is TGTGCCAGCAGCCACGGACAGAACTATGGCTACACCTTC. Amino acids: CASSHGQNYGYTF. The V and J genes are TRBV7-9 and TRBJ1-2, with D maybe TRBD1 (6 bases). Between the trimmed V and J ends, which lost 5 bases and 2 bases, there was a span of 9 bases. Germline V gene data show CDR1 as SEHNR and CDR2 as FQNEAQ (reference sequence). The CDR3 loop spans 13 amino acids.

The chain is built from TRBV28 and TRBJ2-7, with TRBD2 matching 13 bases. J lost 3 bases, V lost 5 bases, and 7 bases had no gene match. Germline CDR1 and CDR2: MDHEN and SYDVKM. CDR3 length equals 16 residues. CDR3 coding DNA: TGTGCCAGCAGTCCGGGACTAGCGGGGAAAGGCTACGAGCAGTACTTC. Its protein is CASSPGLAGKGYEQYF.

J is TRBJ2-7 and V is TRBV27; 10 bases are a match to TRBD2. Germline CDR1 is MNHEY and CDR2 is SMNVEV (reference sequence). This CDR3 comprises 15 residues. Losses at the gene ends were 3 bases for V and 7 bases for J; bases not matched to a gene: 9. The CDR3 nucleotides read TGTGCCAGCAGTTTCCGCCTAGCGGGAGAATGGGAGCAGTACTTC. It yields the protein CASSFRLAGEWEQYF.

The J gene is TRBJ1-4, the V gene TRBV18; the D gene is possibly TRBD1 (6 bases). The CDR3 is 14 residues long. The germline V and J ends were trimmed by 0 bases and 12 bases, with 14 bases remaining between them. Per the germline V gene, CDR1 is KGHSH and CDR2 is LQKENI. CDR3 in amino acids: CASSPPNRKGELFF. CDR3 sequence (DNA): TGTGCCAGCTCACCACCAAACCGGAAGGGGGAACTGTTTTTT.

The V gene is TRBV11-1, the J gene TRBJ2-7, with 9 nucleotides matching TRBD1. The germline V gene encodes CDR1 SGHAT and CDR2 FQDESV (reference sequence). V dropped 7 bases and J dropped 4; count of bases not matched to a gene: 8. The CDR3 consists of 14 residues. CDR3 in amino acids: CASKPGQGSYEQYF. The CDR3 DNA follows: TGTGCCAGCAAACCGGGACAGGGCTCATACGAGCAGTACTTC.

The chain has TRBV2 and TRBJ1-4; D might be TRBD1 (6 bases). Germline CDR1 reads SNHLY; CDR2 reads FYNNEI. The germline V and J ends were trimmed by 4 bases and 7 bases, with 19 bases remaining between them. There are 16 residues in the CDR3. CDR3 loop: CASSAVTGRGSEKLFF. The CDR3 nucleotides read TGTGCCAGCAGTGCCGTTACAGGGAGGGGCTCTGAAAAACTGTTTTTT.

The gene calls are TRBV27 and TRBJ1-4, with 7 bases aligning to TRBD1. The length of the CDR3 is 14 residues. Germline V gene sequence: CDR1 MNHEY, CDR2 SMNVEV (reference sequence). J gave up 8 bases and V 6 bases, and 9 bases lay outside the gene matches. CDR3 residues: CASSDQGVGEKLFF. The DNA for the CDR3 is TGTGCCAGCAGCGATCAGGGGGTAGGGGAAAAACTGTTTTTT.

In DNA form, the CDR3 reads TGTGCCAGCACCACGAGCGGGAGTACCTACAATGAGCAGTTCTTC. This encodes CASTTSGSTYNEQFF. The chain recombines TRBV6-1 with TRBJ2-1, with 8 bases aligning to TRBD2. This CDR3 region has 15 residues. V dropped 7 bases and J dropped 2; count of bases not matched to a gene: 7. The V gene's germline CDR1 is MNHNS and CDR2 SASEGT.

The chain links TRBV6-5 to TRBJ2-6; 8 bases line up with TRBD1. Trimming at V came to 6 bases and at J to 8 bases, leaving 6 bases not matched to a gene. Germline V gene lookup returns CDR1 MNHEY and CDR2 SVGAGI. The CDR3 covers 14 residues. This CDR3 reads CASRPTGGTNVLTF. The CDR3 DNA sequence: TGTGCCAGCAGACCTACAGGGGGGACCAACGTCCTGACTTTC.